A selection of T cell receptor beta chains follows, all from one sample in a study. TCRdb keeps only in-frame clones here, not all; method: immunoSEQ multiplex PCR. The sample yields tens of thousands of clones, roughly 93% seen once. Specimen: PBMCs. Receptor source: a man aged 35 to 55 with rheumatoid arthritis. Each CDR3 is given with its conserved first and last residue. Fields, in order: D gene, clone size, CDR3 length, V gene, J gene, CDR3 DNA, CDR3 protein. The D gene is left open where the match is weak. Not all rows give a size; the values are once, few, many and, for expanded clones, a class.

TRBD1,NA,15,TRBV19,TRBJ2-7,TGTGCCAGTAGTATGGTAGGACAGGGGAGTTACGAGCAGTACTTC,CASSMVGQGSYEQYF
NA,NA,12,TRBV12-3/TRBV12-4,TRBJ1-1,TGTGCCAGCGTAATCTTCAACACTGAAGCTTTCTTT,CASVIFNTEAFF
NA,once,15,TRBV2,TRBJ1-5,TGTGCCAGCAGAACCACCCGGGTTCTCAATCAGCCCCAGCATTTT,CASRTTRVLNQPQHF
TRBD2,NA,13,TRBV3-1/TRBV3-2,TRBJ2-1,TGTGCCAGCCTGGCTAGCGGGGGTTCTGAGCAGTTCTTC,CASLASGGSEQFF
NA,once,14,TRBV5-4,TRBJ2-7,TGTGCCAGCAGCTTCGTCGCTAGCGCGAGAGAGCAGTACTTC,CASSFVASAREQYF
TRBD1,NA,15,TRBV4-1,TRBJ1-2,TGCGCCAGCAGCCATCAAGGGACAGGTATGGGAGGCTACACCTTC,CASSHQGTGMGGYTF
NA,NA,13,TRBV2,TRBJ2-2,TGTGCCAGCAGTGTGGAGCGCGCCGGGGAGCTGTTTTTT,CASSVERAGELFF
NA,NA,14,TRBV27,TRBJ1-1,TGTGCCAGCAGTTTGGCCGCTCCGCCCATCGGAGCTTTCTTT,CASSLAAPPIGAFF
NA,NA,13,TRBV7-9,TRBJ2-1,TGTGCCAGCAGGGAAACAGGGCGCAATGAGCAGTTCTTC,CASRETGRNEQFF
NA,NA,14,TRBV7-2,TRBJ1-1,TGTGCCAGCAGCTTAGTGACAGGGAACACTGAAGCTTTCTTT,CASSLVTGNTEAFF